This TCR beta chain was identified in a study of T cells in Graves' hyperthyroidism and ophthalmopathy. Amplification of TCR beta CDR3 regions used RNA as the template. First-round RT-PCR with HTBI primers amplified the TCR CDR3 region. MiXCR, run by TCRdb on the multiplex PCR reads, gives a single entry per CDR3 protein. Of under 350,000 distinct CDR3 sequences in the sample, about 14% were seen once. Findings and limits, study-wide: Researchers report that a 13 V-J model separated ophthalmopathy from stable hyperthyroidism. Ophthalmopathy was model-predicted a median about 6.9 months pre-onset.

Those patients with uncontrolled infection, other autoimmune disease, pregnancy or lactation were excluded. Isolation of PBMCs was performed on about 10 ml fresh peripheral blood. Germline V gene data show CDR1 as MDHEN and CDR2 as SYDVKM. The CDR3 loop spans 16 amino acids. Unmatched junction bases numbered 11, after V lost 1 base and J lost 7 bases. This clonotype was counted at least ten times. No antigen is known for it. This chain joins TRBV28 and TRBJ1-2; 8 bases are shared with TRBD1. The clonotype comes from a woman aged 25 to 39 with Graves' hyperthyroidism that later progressed to Graves' ophthalmopathy. Sequencing was done on a sample of blood. CDR3 sequence reads: CASSLFSPRGRSGYTF. As DNA, the CDR3 is TGTGCCAGCAGTTTATTTTCTCCCAGGGGGCGGTCTGGCTACACCTTC.